A selection of T cell receptor beta chains follows, all from one sample in a study of cytomegalovirus exposure and HLA in healthy donors. The protocol was immunoSEQ multiplex PCR, while the TCRdb copy is restricted to in-frame clones and leaves out a portion. The sample has 100,000 to 120,000 clones; roughly 84% are singletons. Sequences were obtained from PBMCs. The receptors were sampled from a young man in good health and CMV-seropositive. CDR3s include the opening cysteine and the closing phenylalanine or tryptophan. The D gene is left open where the match is weak. The size field is filled for only some rows; it gives once, few, many or a size class.

>TRBD1|TRBV5-1|TRBJ1-4|.
TGCGCCAGCAGCTCGGGACAGTTAAATGAAAAACTGTTTTTT
CASSSGQLNEKLFF
>TRBD2|TRBV5-1|TRBJ2-2|.
TGCGCCAGCAGCCTAGCGGGGGGGAACACCGGGGAGCTGTTTTTT
CASSLAGGNTGELFF
>.|TRBV30|TRBJ1-6|.
TGTGCCTGGAGGCGGACAGCCTTGGGTTCACCCCTCCACTTT
CAWRRTALGSPLHF
>TRBD1|TRBV5-1|TRBJ2-7|once
TGCGCCAGCAGCTTGGGACAGGGGAGGTACGAGCAGTACTTC
CASSLGQGRYEQYF
>TRBD1|TRBV29-1|TRBJ2-2|.
TGCAGCGTTCCAGACAGGGCGAACACCGGGGAGCTGTTTTTT
CSVPDRANTGELFF
>TRBD2|TRBV19|TRBJ2-1|.
TGTGCCAGTAGTATATCCGTCGGGGGGGCCTACAATGAGCAGTTCTTC
CASSISVGGAYNEQFF
>.|TRBV27|TRBJ1-1|.
TGTGCCAGCAGACCGGGACACGCGTCTCCCGACACTGAAGCTTTCTTT
CASRPGHASPDTEAFF
>.|TRBV9|TRBJ1-2|.
TGTGCCAGCAGCCGAGACTTTGGCTATGGCTACACCTTC
CASSRDFGYGYTF
>.|TRBV18|TRBJ2-7|.
TGTGCCAGCTCACTCGACAGAGACTCCTACGAGCAGTACTTC
CASSLDRDSYEQYF
>.|TRBV7-9|TRBJ1-1|.
TGTTCCAGCAGGGAGGATGGAACTGAAGCTTTCTTT
CSSREDGTEAFF
>TRBD1|TRBV19|TRBJ1-2|few
TGTGCCAGTAGTACCATATCGGACAGGGTGGGCGGCTACACCTTC
CASSTISDRVGGYTF
>.|TRBV5-1|TRBJ1-1|.
TGCGCCAGCAGCTTGGCAGGGCTCACTGAAGCTTTCTTT
CASSLAGLTEAFF
>.|TRBV27|TRBJ1-2|.
TGTGCCAGCAGTGATTCAGTCTATGGCTACACCTTC
CASSDSVYGYTF
>TRBD1|TRBV7-7|TRBJ2-5|.
TGTGCCAGCAGCGTATTAAATCAGGGGGCGCGGGGAGAGACCCAGTACTTC
CASSVLNQGARGETQYF
>TRBD1|TRBV7-8|TRBJ1-6|.
TGTGCCAGCAGCTTACAGGGGGGTAATTCACCCCTCCACTTT
CASSLQGGNSPLHF
>.|TRBV7-2|TRBJ2-3|.
TGTGCCAGCAGCTTAGATTCACAGATCACAGATACGCAGTATTTT
CASSLDSQITDTQYF
>TRBD1|TRBV20-1|TRBJ1-1|.
TGCAGTGCGATTGGGACAGTCGAAGCTTTCTTT
CSAIGTVEAFF
>.|TRBV4-1|TRBJ2-3|.
TGCGCCAGCAGCCAAGATCCTGGGACAGCGGGCTGGCTAGCCGGGGATACGCAGTATTTT
CASSQDPGTAGWLAGDTQYF
>.|TRBV19|TRBJ1-1|.
TGTGCCAGTAGTATAATAAAGAACACTGAAGCTTTCTTT
CASSIIKNTEAFF
>TRBD1|TRBV7-2|TRBJ2-7|.
TGTGCCAGCAGCCAACGACAGGGGGCGCGGCAGTACTTC
CASSQRQGARQYF
>TRBD1|TRBV2|TRBJ1-1|once
TGTGCCAGCAGTGAAACAGGGGGCAACACTGAAGCTTTCTTT
CASSETGGNTEAFF
>TRBD1|TRBV6-5|TRBJ1-1|.
TGTGCCGTACGGACAGGGAATACTGAAGCTTTCTTT
CAVRTGNTEAFF
>TRBD2|TRBV4-3|TRBJ2-1|few
TGCGCCAGCAGCCAAGACCGTACGGGGGGGCCGGGGGATGAGCAGTTCTTC
CASSQDRTGGPGDEQFF
>.|TRBV2|TRBJ2-7|.
TGTGCCAGCAACCAGGGTGAAGTGCAGTACTTC
CASNQGEVQYF
>.|TRBV19|TRBJ2-1|.
TGTGCCAGTAGTACGGCAGGGGTATGGAATGAGCAGTTCTTC
CASSTAGVWNEQFF
>.|TRBV29-1|TRBJ2-1|.
TGCAGCGTAAACAGGGTCCCGTACAATGAGCAGTTCTTC
CSVNRVPYNEQFF
>.|TRBV7-3|TRBJ2-3|.
TGTGCCAGCAAGGGGGGCACAGATACGCAGTATTTT
CASKGGTDTQYF
>TRBD1|TRBV7-6|TRBJ1-3|.
TGTGCCAGCAGCTTAGTAGCAGGGGGCCCGGACACCATATATTTT
CASSLVAGGPDTIYF
>.|TRBV25-1|TRBJ2-5|.
TGTGACAGCAACCCGGACGGGGGCCAAGAGACCCAGTACTTC
CDSNPDGGQETQYF
>TRBD1|TRBV5-1|TRBJ2-5|once
TGCGCCAGCAGCTGGACAGGGCGACAACAAGAGACCCAGTACTTC
CASSWTGRQQETQYF
>.|TRBV6-1|TRBJ2-2|.
TGTGCCAGCAGGGATGGGCAGAACACCGGGGAGCTGTTTTTT
CASRDGQNTGELFF
>.|TRBV27|TRBJ2-7|.
TGTGCCAGCAGCCCAGGGGCAGCCTACGAGCAGTACTTC
CASSPGAAYEQYF
>.|TRBV7-3|TRBJ1-4|.
TGTGCCAGCAGCTTAAGTCCCAGCGTCAATGAAAAACTGTTTTTT
CASSLSPSVNEKLFF
>.|TRBV27|TRBJ2-2|few
TGTGCCAGCAGTCCGACTTATATCGGGGAGCTGTTTTTT
CASSPTYIGELFF
>.|TRBV21-1|TRBJ2-7|.
TGTGCCAGCACCGGACATATCAGCTCCTACGAGCAGTACTTC
CASTGHISSYEQYF
>.|TRBV5-8|TRBJ1-1|.
TGTGCCAGCAGCTTGCGGGGGGGGGCTGAAGCTTTCTTT
CASSLRGGAEAFF
>TRBD1|TRBV15|TRBJ1-2|.
TGTGCCACCAGCAGAGGGACAGGCCGCTCCTATGGCTACACCTTC
CATSRGTGRSYGYTF
>.|TRBV7-2|TRBJ2-7|.
TGTGCCAGCAGCTTAACACCCTCCTACGAGCAGTACTTC
CASSLTPSYEQYF
>TRBD1|TRBV5-1|TRBJ1-4|.
TGCGCCAGCAGCTCTACCGGGACAGATGAAAAACTGTTTTTT
CASSSTGTDEKLFF
>TRBD2|TRBV7-3|TRBJ2-3|.
TGTGCCAGCAGGCTAGCGGGGCACACAGATACGCAGTATTTT
CASRLAGHTDTQYF
>.|TRBV5-6|TRBJ2-3|.
TGTGCCAGCAGCTTGACGACCTCAGGGGGGAGCACAGATACGCAGTATTTT
CASSLTTSGGSTDTQYF
>.|TRBV7-9|TRBJ2-1|.
TGTGCCAGCAGCTTACCCCTGAAGGGGTTCGATGAGCAGTTCTTC
CASSLPLKGFDEQFF
>TRBD2|TRBV9|TRBJ2-2|.
TGTGCCAGCAGCGTAGGCGGACTAGCGGGGGGGCAGCTGTTTTTT
CASSVGGLAGGQLFF